The clone carrying this T cell receptor beta chain was recorded a few times. Its antigen remains unidentified. Alongside a J-beta primer mix, a sample-barcoded 5' primer served in a second PCR lasting roughly 6 to 11 cycles. Each single sample gave us at least 2.5 million CDR3-containing paired-end reads. TCRdb reprocessed the 5' RACE reads with MiXCR, giving one entry per CDR3 protein. The sample holds about 730,000 distinct CDR3 sequences; approximately 43% are singletons and the top ten take under 25%. V dropped 5 bases and J dropped 4 bases, with 14 bases sitting between them. Germline assignment: CDR1 SQVTM and CDR2 ANQGSEA. CDR3 length: 13 amino acids. This entry comes from a study of blood T cells in healthy people across ages. The people who gave samples were healthy Caucasians from Russia, aged roughly 6 to 100. Study-level findings and limits: Both higher diversity and more naive CD4+ cells marked long-lived donors when set against aged donors. Without sorted subsets, naive and antigen-experienced compartments could not be conclusively compared.

Specimen: blood. The clonotype was recovered from a woman aged 60 to 75 in good health. The chain carries TRBV29-1 and TRBJ1-1; the D gene is possibly TRBD1 (6 bases). The CDR3 DNA reads as TGCAGCGTTACAGGGTTTGGGGGCACTGAAGCTTTCTTT. It encodes CSVTGFGGTEAFF. The full variable domain, rest sourced from reference TRBV29-1 and TRBJ1-1, is SAVISQKPSRDICQRGTSLTIQCQVDSQVTMMFWYRQQPGQSLTLIATANQGSEATYESGFVIDKFPISRPNLTFSTLTVSNMSPEDSSIYLCSVTGFGGTEAFFGQGTRLTVV.